Each of the 9 T cell receptor beta chains below was sequenced from the same sample in a study of T cells after yellow fever vaccination. TCRdb analysed the 5' RACE reads with MiXCR anew, one entry per CDR3 protein. The sample lists some 250,000 distinct CDR3 sequences, approximately 3.5% occurring once. The sequencing used PBMCs, collected 15 days after the yellow fever booster vaccination. These receptors were obtained from a man aged 18 to 35 who received the YFV17D yellow fever vaccine.

Many counts were recorded for this clonotype. This chain connects TRBV11-2 to TRBJ1-1; D not resolved. Per germline, CDR1 SGHAT and CDR2 FQNNGV. The length of the CDR3 is 13 residues. Trimming shortened V by 0 bases and J by 7 bases, and 9 bases separated the two germline ends. The chain's CDR3 is CASSLDRHGEAFF. Here the CDR3 DNA reads TGTGCCAGCAGCTTAGACCGCCACGGTGAAGCTTTCTTT.

The CDR3 coding sequence is TGTGCCAGCAGCCACTCGGGACAGGGGGCCACTGAAGCTTTCTTT. Encoded protein: CASSHSGQGATEAFF. The chain links TRBV3-1 to TRBJ1-1; 12 bases align to TRBD1. The germline V gene encodes CDR1 LGHDT and CDR2 YNNKEL (reference sequence). The CDR3 runs to 15 residues. V was clipped by 3 bases and J by 4 bases; unmatched bases: 3.

This clonotype was recorded many times. The chain has TRBV20-1 and TRBJ2-6; the D is unclear. The CDR3 length is 12 residues. V lost 2 bases to trimming and J lost 2 bases, with 1 base between them. Germline lookup yields CDR1 DFQATT and CDR2 SNEGSKA (reference sequence). CDR3 DNA: TGCAGTGCTAGAACTGGGGCCAACGTCCTGACTTTC. It is translated as CSARTGANVLTF.

This clonotype was recorded at least ten times. The genes are TRBV6-5 and TRBJ2-7; the match to TRBD2 covers 10 bases. Trimming removed 0 bases from V and 3 bases from J; junction bases left unmatched: 2. Germline V CDR1 and CDR2: MNHEY, SVGAGI. The CDR3 consists of 15 residues. This CDR3 is CASSYSSSGGYEQYF. The CDR3 coding sequence is TGTGCCAGCAGTTACTCGTCTAGCGGGGGCTACGAGCAGTACTTC.

This clonotype was detected many times. V gene TRBV7-6 combines with J gene TRBJ2-5; no definite D call. Germline V CDR1 and CDR2: SGHVS, FNYEAQ. The CDR3 runs to 14 residues. V lost 5 bases to trimming and J lost 0 bases, with 10 bases between them. The CDR3 region is CASSRTANQETQYF. The CDR3, as DNA: TGTGCCAGCAGCCGTACAGCAAACCAAGAGACCCAGTACTTC.

The rearrangement uses TRBV5-1 and TRBJ2-5, with 7 bases lining up with TRBD1. CDR1 is SGHRS and CDR2 is YFSETQ in the germline V gene. This CDR3 comprises 18 residues. J was trimmed by 1 base and V by 5 bases; bases with no gene match: 17. The CDR3 sequence: CASRSGQVSMLLQETQYF. The DNA of the CDR3 is TGCGCCAGCAGGAGTGGACAGGTCTCTATGCTACTCCAAGAGACCCAGTACTTC.

This clonotype was detected many times. The chain carries TRBV13 and TRBJ2-3; weak D call: TRBD2 (6 bases). Trimming shortened V by 0 bases and J by 4 bases, and 8 bases separated the two germline ends. In germline, CDR1 is PRHDT, CDR2 FYEKMQ (reference sequence). The CDR3 is made up of 14 amino acids. CDR3 DNA: TGTGCCAGCAGCTTAGGACTAGCATCAGATACGCAGTATTTT. Residues: CASSLGLASDTQYF.

The sample holds many counts of this clonotype. The V gene is TRBV5-1, the J gene TRBJ1-4, with D perhaps matching TRBD1 (5 bases). This CDR3 is built from 14 residues. V lost 7 bases, J lost 3 bases, and 13 bases lay in between. Germline-derived CDR1 and CDR2 are SGHRS and YFSETQ. The DNA of the CDR3 is TGCGCCAGCCAAAGAGGACAAGCTAATGAAAAACTGTTTTTT. Translation: CASQRGQANEKLFF.

This clonotype has at least ten counts. J is TRBJ2-5 and V is TRBV5-1, with D perhaps matching TRBD1 (6 bases). Germline lookup yields CDR1 SGHRS and CDR2 YFSETQ. This CDR3 is built from 14 residues. V was trimmed by 1 base and J by 5 bases, leaving 12 bases between them. This CDR3 reads CASSLYRAMETQYF. The CDR3 DNA is TGCGCCAGCAGCTTGTACAGGGCGATGGAGACCCAGTACTTC.